This T cell receptor beta chain was sequenced in a study of cytomegalovirus exposure and HLA in healthy donors. General study results and limits: Sequencing depth roughly uniform across donors was assumed in presence/absence analyses.

Nominal health characterized the donors when sampled, though unrecorded immune exposures were likely. The CDR3 is made up of 17 amino acids. Germline V CDR1 and CDR2: MGHDK, SYGVNS. After removal of 1 base from V and 8 bases from J, the junction contained 11 bases not matched to a gene. PCR employed 60 Vbeta and 13 Jbeta primers. The data were produced by immunoSEQ multiplex PCR, yet TCRdb's version contains in-frame clones alone and is incomplete. Its listing shows some 180,000 clones. A word on this clone: Antigen: not known.

The J gene is TRBJ1-4, the V gene TRBV25-1; the match to TRBD1 covers 9 bases. The origin of this receptor is a man aged 25-45 years in good health and CMV-seronegative. The sample taken for sequencing was PBMCs. The CDR3, as DNA: TGTGCCAGCAGTGAATTTAGGAGGACAGGGGAGGGGGAAAAACTGTTTTTT. Translated, it gives CASSEFRRTGEGEKLFF.